This paragraph covers one T cell receptor (beta chain) sequence. The antigen is undetermined. This record comes from a study of radiotherapy plus CTLA-4 blockade in lung cancer. Overall study results and limits: In blood, tumor-derived TCR clones expanded after radiotherapy plus ipilimumab.

V was cut by 3 bases and J by 7 bases, with 19 bases left in between. Germline CDR1 and CDR2: MNHEY and SMNVEV (reference sequence). The CDR3 length is 16 residues. Enrolled patients, whose metastatic non-small-cell lung cancer was chemo-refractory, received focal radiation plus CTLA-4 blockade with ipilimumab. Profiling relied on immunoSEQ multiplex PCR, and the TCRdb table lists in-frame clones only, not all of them. The sample contains about 51,000 clones, about 76% of which appear only once. Source: peripheral blood, taken from a patient treated with radiotherapy plus ipilimumab. The rearrangement joins TRBV27 to TRBJ2-1; D possibly corresponds to TRBD2 (6 bases). The origin of this receptor is a human donor with non-small cell lung cancer who had a complete response to radiotherapy plus ipilimumab. CDR3 DNA sequence: TGTGCCAGCAGTTTTATCGGGAGTTTAAAGGGGAATGAGCAGTTCTTC. As protein: CASSFIGSLKGNEQFF.